Below are 25 T cell receptor beta chains sequenced from a single sample in a study of spatial heterogeneity in lung cancer (dated by TCRdb to the late 2010s). Read against the paper, the sample's time point label means: blood at routine non-recurrence follow-up after resection. Libraries were built with 5' RACE. Sequenced on a NextSeq 500. The public reads were reprocessed in TCRdb via fastp at Q25 and MiXCR, keeping in-frame beta chains. Under each unique CDR3 protein, matching rows form one entry showing the most common genes and DNA. This sample comprises roughly 45,000 distinct CDR3 sequences, 20% to 25% of them detected only once. Clones ranked in the top ten supply under 8% of the sample. The sequencing used PBMCs, collected at follow-up. These receptors were obtained from a female donor with early-stage non-small cell lung cancer.

The chain combines TRBV7-9 with TRBJ2-5; TRBD1 matches 8 bases. The CDR3 runs to 15 residues. The V gene's germline CDR1 is SEHNR and CDR2 FQNEAQ (reference sequence). V lost 1 base, J lost 3 bases, and 4 bases stayed unmatched. The CDR3 here is CASSLVKDREETQYF. As DNA, the CDR3 is TGTGCCAGCAGCTTAGTGAAGGACAGGGAAGAGACCCAGTACTTC.

Many counts were recorded for this clonotype. This chain links TRBV5-4 with TRBJ2-1; TRBD2 matches 12 bases. Per the germline V gene, CDR1 is SGHNT and CDR2 is YYREEE (reference sequence). V shed 2 bases, J shed 9 bases, and the junction held 9 bases outside the gene matches. This CDR3 is 16 amino acids long. The CDR3 reads CASSFGGLAGYGEQFF. The CDR3 coding sequence is TGTGCCAGCAGCTTTGGGGGACTAGCGGGTTACGGTGAGCAGTTCTTC.

CDR3 sequence: CAIALTGNYGYTF. The CDR3, as DNA: TGTGCCATCGCTCTGACAGGGAACTATGGCTACACCTTC. The chain couples TRBV10-3 to TRBJ1-2; 7 nucleotides align to TRBD1. CDR1 and CDR2 (germline): ENHRY, SYGVKD. V lost 8 bases to trimming and J lost 2 bases; unmatched junction nucleotides: 5. This CDR3 has 13 amino acids.

This clonotype was counted once. This sequence joins TRBV12-3 or TRBV12-4 and TRBJ2-2, with TRBD2 identical over 9 bases. V lost 6 bases to trimming and J lost 0 bases; unmatched junction nucleotides: 5. The CDR3 runs to 16 residues. The CDR3 DNA sequence: TGTGCCAGCAGCCCTACTAGCGGGCCGAACACCGGGGAGCTGTTTTTT. Amino acid sequence: CASSPTSGPNTGELFF.

This clonotype was seen only a few times. This chain joins TRBV3-1 and TRBJ1-2; D gene unclear. This CDR3 contains 16 residues. V dropped 1 base and J dropped 0 bases, with 12 bases sitting between them. CDR1 LGHDT and CDR2 YNNKEL come from the germline V gene (reference sequence). The CDR3 DNA reads as TGTGCCAGCAGCCAAGGCACCGGATACACTAACTATGGCTACACCTTC. Its translation: CASSQGTGYTNYGYTF.

The chain combines TRBV6-6 with TRBJ1-1; TRBD1 agrees at 7 bases. Losses at the gene ends were 7 bases for V and 3 bases for J; bases not matched to a gene: 5. The CDR3 has 13 residues. Germline-derived CDR1 and CDR2 are MNHNY and SVGAGI (reference sequence). Here the CDR3 DNA reads TGTGCCAGCAATAGACAGGGCGACACTGAAGCTTTCTTT. It translates to CASNRQGDTEAFF.

This clonotype was detected only once. This sequence joins TRBV5-1 and TRBJ2-3; TRBD2 matches at 12 bases. The CDR3 is 16 amino acids. Trimming took 4 bases from V and 2 from J; bases not matched to a gene: 5. Germline V lookup: CDR1 SGHRS, CDR2 YFSETQ. CDR3 residues: CASSPRTSGNTDTQYF. CDR3 nucleotides: TGCGCCAGCAGCCCAAGGACTAGCGGGAACACAGATACGCAGTATTTT.

V and J are TRBV11-2 and TRBJ1-1; D unclear. V lost 1 base, J lost 5 bases, and 11 bases lay in between. The CDR3 covers 14 residues. Germline V gene lookup returns CDR1 SGHAT and CDR2 FQNNGV. CDR3 sequence: CASSLGGRGTEAFF. The CDR3, as DNA: TGTGCCAGCAGCTTAGGAGGGAGAGGGACTGAAGCTTTCTTT.

This clonotype was observed a few times. This chain uses TRBV7-8 with TRBJ2-7; 9 nucleotides match TRBD1. CDR1 SGHVS and CDR2 FQNEAQ come from the germline V gene. CDR3 length: 13 amino acids. The ends lost 5 bases at V and 5 bases at J; junction bases unmatched: 4. The chain's CDR3 is CASSRDRVHEQYF. DNA for the CDR3: TGTGCCAGCAGCCGGGACAGGGTCCACGAGCAGTACTTC. Full variable domain (rest looked up from reference TRBV7-8 and TRBJ2-7): GAGVSQSPRYKVAKRGQDVALRCDPISGHVSLFWYQQALGQGPEFLTYFQNEAQLDKSGLPSDRFFAERPEGSVSTLKIQRTQQEDSAVYLCASSRDRVHEQYFGPGTRLTVT.

This chain joins TRBV27 and TRBJ2-5; unclear D gene. The CDR3 length is 17 residues. Germline loops: CDR1 MNHEY, CDR2 SMNVEV (reference sequence). V dropped 4 bases and J dropped 2 bases, with 20 bases sitting between them. CDR3 nucleotide sequence: TGTGCCAGCAGTTGGCTCCCCGTCCGACCCCAGCAAGAGACCCAGTACTTC. This encodes CASSWLPVRPQQETQYF.

This clonotype has more than one count but fewer than ten. This chain connects TRBV20-1 to TRBJ2-1; D remains ambiguous. Trimming took 6 bases from V and 8 from J, leaving 23 bases between them. Per the germline V gene, CDR1 is DFQATT and CDR2 is SNEGSKA (reference sequence). The CDR3 length is 15 residues. The CDR3 reads CSASHDGPERYEQFF. CDR3 sequence (DNA): TGCAGTGCGTCACACGATGGACCCGAACGGTATGAGCAGTTCTTC.

This clonotype has at least ten counts. The chain links TRBV7-9 to TRBJ2-6; 7 bases match TRBD1. The CDR3 spans 17 residues. V shed 2 bases and J 12 bases; nucleotides not matched to a gene: 16. Germline V gene sequence: CDR1 SEHNR, CDR2 FQNEAQ (reference sequence). The CDR3 spells CASSLPGQVQISGVLTF. In DNA form, the CDR3 reads TGTGCCAGCAGCTTACCCGGACAGGTTCAAATATCGGGCGTCCTGACTTTC.

The table lists this clonotype with a few counts. The rearrangement joins TRBV27 to TRBJ2-5, with 7 bases that match TRBD1. CDR1 and CDR2 from the germline V gene are MNHEY and SMNVEV (reference sequence). V lost 6 bases to trimming and J lost 4 bases; unmatched junction nucleotides: 5. The CDR3 spans 13 residues. The chain's CDR3 is CASSLTGLETQYF. As DNA, the CDR3 is TGTGCCAGCAGCCTGACAGGGTTAGAGACCCAGTACTTC.

This clonotype was counted a few times. The CDR3, as DNA: TGTGCCAGCAGCTTGGTACCTTCGCGGGGAGTAGGAGAAAAACTGTTTTTT. Protein sequence: CASSLVPSRGVGEKLFF. V and J are TRBV5-5 and TRBJ1-4; D is unclear. Germline V gene data show CDR1 as SGHKS and CDR2 as YYEKEE (reference sequence). The ends were cut back, 0 bases at V and 8 bases at J, with 20 bases in the middle. This CDR3 comprises 17 residues.

The chain joins TRBV13 to TRBJ2-4; TRBD1 agrees at 11 bases. CDR1 is PRHDT and CDR2 is FYEKMQ in the germline V gene (reference sequence). The CDR3 extends over 19 amino acids. V was clipped by 5 bases and J by 0 bases; unmatched bases: 12. The CDR3 DNA reads TGTGCCAGCAGCCATAACCGGGACAGGGGGTTTCTAGCCAAAAACATTCAGTACTTC. Translation: CASSHNRDRGFLAKNIQYF.

Points on this clonotype: A clone one base away is much larger, so this may be a read error. J is TRBJ1-5 and V is TRBV6-2 or TRBV6-3, with D hard to call. Germline V lookup: CDR1 MNHEY, CDR2 SVGEGT. The germline V and J ends were trimmed by 4 bases and 2 bases, with 9 bases remaining between them. The CDR3 sequence is 14 residues long. The CDR3 protein is CASSSPAGNQPQHF. CDR3 nucleotides: TGTGCCAGCAGTTCTCCTGCAGGCAATCAGCCCCAGCATTTT.

The V gene is TRBV29-1, the J gene TRBJ1-2, with D hard to call. V lost 4 bases and J lost 5, with 11 bases in between. The germline gives CDR1 SQVTM, CDR2 ANQGSEA. The CDR3 extends over 12 amino acids. The CDR3 DNA sequence: TGCAGCGTTGGAGACCGAGGTTATGGCTACACCTTC. Translated: CSVGDRGYGYTF.

This clonotype came up a few times. This may arise from a read error, as a much more abundant clone is one base away. The CDR3 does not end in the conserved phenylalanine or tryptophan, so this is likely a read error. V gene TRBV5-1 combines with J gene TRBJ2-5; D is unclear. Trimming pared 1 base from V and 4 bases from J, leaving 11 bases between. The germline gives CDR1 SGHRS, CDR2 YFSETQ. This CDR3 is built from 14 residues. The CDR3 DNA follows: TGCGCCAGCAGCTTGTTCCGGACCGGAGAGACCCAGTACTCC. Its translation is CASSLFRTGETQYS.

This clonotype was counted a few times. This chain joins TRBV5-1 and TRBJ1-1; D is ambiguous. This CDR3 is built from 16 residues. V was cut by 0 bases and J by 0 bases, with 12 bases left in between. Germline CDR1 is SGHRS and CDR2 is YFSETQ. CDR3: CASSLAGGVVNTEAFF. The CDR3 DNA sequence: TGCGCCAGCAGCTTGGCGGGAGGTGTAGTGAACACTGAAGCTTTCTTT.

There are a few counts of this clonotype. The chain joins TRBV5-6 to TRBJ2-1; D may be TRBD2 (5 bases). V shed 2 bases and J shed 1 base, with 7 bases lying between them. The germline V gene encodes CDR1 SGHDT and CDR2 YYEEEE. The CDR3 loop spans 14 amino acids. The CDR3 is CASSLAASYNEQFF. The CDR3 DNA is TGTGCCAGCAGCTTAGCGGCTTCCTACAATGAGCAGTTCTTC.

V usage is TRBV10-3 and J usage is TRBJ2-3; D perhaps matches TRBD1 (6 bases). Trimming removed 2 bases at V and 1 base at J, with 13 bases between. CDR3 length: 16 residues. CDR1 and CDR2 (germline): ENHRY, SYGVKD. CDR3 coding DNA: TGTGCCATCAGTGAGGGGGGCCTCATTGGCACAGATACGCAGTATTTT. Its translation: CAISEGGLIGTDTQYF.

This clonotype showed up just a few times. The V call is TRBV11-2, the J call TRBJ2-1, with a possible D match to TRBD2 (6 bases). This CDR3 is built from 14 residues. Trimming cost V 1 base and J 7 bases, with 11 bases left between them. Germline CDR1 reads SGHAT; CDR2 reads FQNNGV. The CDR3 loop is CASSLVIAANEQFF. CDR3 nucleotide sequence: TGTGCCAGCAGCTTAGTAATAGCGGCTAATGAGCAGTTCTTC.

The chain is built from TRBV10-3 and TRBJ2-3; 9 bases agree with TRBD2. Losses at the gene ends were 3 bases for V and 3 bases for J; bases not matched to a gene: 7. The CDR3 spans 16 residues. Germline values: CDR1 ENHRY, CDR2 SYGVKD. The CDR3 region has the DNA TGTGCCATCAGTGAATTCGCGGGGGGGTCGACAGATACGCAGTATTTT. The encoded protein is CAISEFAGGSTDTQYF.

This clonotype has ten or more counts. The V gene is TRBV2, the J gene TRBJ2-3; D is perhaps TRBD1 or TRBD2 (6 bases each). The CDR3 runs to 14 residues. Trimming cost V 8 bases and J 2 bases, with 14 bases left between them. CDR1 is SNHLY, CDR2 FYNNEI, per germline. The CDR3 DNA is TGTGCCAGCGCGCAAACGGGGGCCACAGATACGCAGTATTTT. Protein: CASAQTGATDTQYF.

V usage is TRBV29-1 and J usage is TRBJ2-5, with D possibly being TRBD1 (6 bases). The CDR3 consists of 13 residues. Germline V gives CDR1 SQVTM, CDR2 ANQGSEA. The V end was cut by 6 bases, the J end by 5 bases, with 16 bases between. CDR3 coding DNA: TGCAGCGTCAAAATTCGACAGGCGGAGACCCAGTACTTC. Translating gives CSVKIRQAETQYF.